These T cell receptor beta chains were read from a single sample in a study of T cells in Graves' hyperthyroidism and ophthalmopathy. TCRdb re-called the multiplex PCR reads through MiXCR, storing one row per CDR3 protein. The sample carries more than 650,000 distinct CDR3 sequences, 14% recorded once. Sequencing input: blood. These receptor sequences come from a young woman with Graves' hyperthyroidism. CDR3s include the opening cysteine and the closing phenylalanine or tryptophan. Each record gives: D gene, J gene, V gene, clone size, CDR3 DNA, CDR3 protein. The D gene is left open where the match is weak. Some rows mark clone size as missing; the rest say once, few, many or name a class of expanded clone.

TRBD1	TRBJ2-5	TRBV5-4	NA	TGTGCCAGCAGCTTGAGTACAGGGGGCTCCCCAGAGACCCAGTACTTC	CASSLSTGGSPETQYF
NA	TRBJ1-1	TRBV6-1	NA	TGTGCCACCAGGACATTTCTTGAAGCTTTCTTT	CATRTFLEAFF
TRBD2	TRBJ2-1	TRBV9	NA	TGTGCCAGCAGCGCTCCCAGCGGGAGGGTGGGTGAGCAGTTCTTC	CASSAPSGRVGEQFF
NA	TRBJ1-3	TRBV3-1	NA	TGTGCCAGCAGCCATAGGGGTTATACTGGAAACACCATATATTTT	CASSHRGYTGNTIYF
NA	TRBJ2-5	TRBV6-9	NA	TGTGCCAGCAGTTTGGAGAGCCAAGAGACCCAGTACTTC	CASSLESQETQYF
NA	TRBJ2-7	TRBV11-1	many	TGTGCCAGCAGCTTGGGCGGTACCTCCTACGAGCAGTACTTC	CASSLGGTSYEQYF
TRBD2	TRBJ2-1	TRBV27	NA	TGTGCCAGCAAACGAACCCCAGCGGGAGGGTGGGATGAGCAGTTCTTC	CASKRTPAGGWDEQFF
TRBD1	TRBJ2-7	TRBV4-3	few	TGCGCCAGCAGCCAAATTCCAGGGGGCGTCGACGAGCAGTACTTC	CASSQIPGGVDEQYF
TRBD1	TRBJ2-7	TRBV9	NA	TGTGCCAGCAGCCCTGCCAAACAGGGGAATCCCTACGAGCAGTACTTC	CASSPAKQGNPYEQYF
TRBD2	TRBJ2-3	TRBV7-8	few	TGTGCCAGCAGCCACCTGGTTGATAGCGGGAGGGGGGAGGATACGCAGTATTTT	CASSHLVDSGRGEDTQYF
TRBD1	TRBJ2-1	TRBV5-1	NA	TGCGCCAGCAGCTTACAGGGGGCAGCCCACAATGAGCAGTTCTTC	CASSLQGAAHNEQFF
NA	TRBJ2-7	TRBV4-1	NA	TGCGCCAGCAGCCTTCTCAAAGTGGAGCATGGGGTTACCTACGAGCAGTACTTC	CASSLLKVEHGVTYEQYF
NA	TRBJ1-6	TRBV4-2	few	TGTGCCAGCAGCACCCGAAGAGAGAATTCACCCCTCCACTTT	CASSTRRENSPLHF
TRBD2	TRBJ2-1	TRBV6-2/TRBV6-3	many	TGTGCCAGCAGTTACTCAGGGAGCGGGAACAATGAGCAGTTCTTC	CASSYSGSGNNEQFF
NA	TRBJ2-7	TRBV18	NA	TGTGCCAGCTCACCGGCAACACCGGGCTCCTACGAGCAGTACTTC	CASSPATPGSYEQYF
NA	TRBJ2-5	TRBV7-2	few	TGTGCCAGCAGCTTAGCCGGGCCGGTCGGGGAGACCCAGTACTTC	CASSLAGPVGETQYF
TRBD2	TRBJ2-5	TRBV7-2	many	TGTGCCAGCAGCTACACTAGCGGGAGCCTCCAAGAGACCCAGTACTTC	CASSYTSGSLQETQYF
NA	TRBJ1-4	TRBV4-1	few	TGCGCCAGCAGCCATTTACTTCAGGGCTTCGGTGAAAAACTGTTTTTT	CASSHLLQGFGEKLFF
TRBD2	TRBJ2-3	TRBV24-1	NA	TGTGCCACCAGTGATTTGACTGGACTAGCGGGAGGGGGCACAGATACGCAGTATTTT	CATSDLTGLAGGGTDTQYF
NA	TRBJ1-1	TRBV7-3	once	TGTGCCAGCAGTAACGGCGGGAACACTGAAGCTTTCTTT	CASSNGGNTEAFF
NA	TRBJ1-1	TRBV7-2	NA	TGTGCCAGCAGCTTCCCGGGACAGAACACTGAAGCTTTCTTT	CASSFPGQNTEAFF
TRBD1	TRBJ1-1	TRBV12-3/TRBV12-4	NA	TGTGCCAGCAGTCGCCGACAGGGTCGGCCTGGAGCTTTCTTT	CASSRRQGRPGAFF
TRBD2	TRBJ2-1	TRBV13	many	TGTGCCAGCAGCTTAGGTACTCTAGCGGGGGTTATGAATGAGCAGTTCTTC	CASSLGTLAGVMNEQFF
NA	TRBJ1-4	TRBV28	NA	TGTGCCACCTCGGCGGGGGGCGATGAAAAACTGTTTTTT	CATSAGGDEKLFF
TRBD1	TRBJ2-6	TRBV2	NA	TGTGCCAGCAGTCTCCGGGACAGGGGGATTTCTGGGGCCAACGTCCTGACTTTC	CASSLRDRGISGANVLTF